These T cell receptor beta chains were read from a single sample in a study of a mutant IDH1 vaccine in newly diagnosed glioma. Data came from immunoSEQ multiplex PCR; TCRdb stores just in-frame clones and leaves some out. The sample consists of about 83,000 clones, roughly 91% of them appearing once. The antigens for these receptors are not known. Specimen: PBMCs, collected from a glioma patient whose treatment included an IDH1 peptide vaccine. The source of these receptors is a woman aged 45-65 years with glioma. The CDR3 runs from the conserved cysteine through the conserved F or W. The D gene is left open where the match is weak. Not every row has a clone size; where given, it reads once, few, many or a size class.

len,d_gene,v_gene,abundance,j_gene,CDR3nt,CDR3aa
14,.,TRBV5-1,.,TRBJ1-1,TGCGCCAGCAGCTTACAGGGAACGAACACTGAAGCTTTCTTT,CASSLQGTNTEAFF
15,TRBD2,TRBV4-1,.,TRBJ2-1,TGCGCCAGCAGCCAAGGGAATCGGGGGGTGGATGAGCAGTTCTTC,CASSQGNRGVDEQFF
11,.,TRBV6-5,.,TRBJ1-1,TGTGCCAGCTCTTCCGAGGTTCGGGCTTTCTTT,CASSSEVRAFF
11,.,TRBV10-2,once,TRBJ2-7,TGCGCCAGCAGCCAGGGCTACGAGCAGTACTTC,CASSQGYEQYF
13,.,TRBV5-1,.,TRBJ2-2,TGCGCCAGCAGGGCACTTTGGACCGGGGAGCTGTTTTTT,CASRALWTGELFF
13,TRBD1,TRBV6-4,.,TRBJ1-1,TGTGCCAGCAGGTCACAGGGGGCGGGTGAAGCTTTCTTT,CASRSQGAGEAFF
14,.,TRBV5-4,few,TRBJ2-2,TGTGCCAGCAGCCCGGGATCGAACACCGGGGAGCTGTTTTTT,CASSPGSNTGELFF
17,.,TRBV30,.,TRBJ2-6,TGTGCCTGGGGTAGCGGCGGGGTAACCTCTGGGGCCAACGTCCTGACTTTC,CAWGSGGVTSGANVLTF
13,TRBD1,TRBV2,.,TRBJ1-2,TGTGCCAGCAGGGTACAGGGGCAGGGAGGCTACACCTTC,CASRVQGQGGYTF
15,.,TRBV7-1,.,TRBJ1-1,TGTGCCAGCAGCCCCCTGGGATACACGGACACTGAAGCTTTCTTT,CASSPLGYTDTEAFF
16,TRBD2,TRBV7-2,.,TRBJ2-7,TGTGCCAGCAGCTTAGATCCGCGGGGGACCTCCTACGAGCAGTACTTC,CASSLDPRGTSYEQYF
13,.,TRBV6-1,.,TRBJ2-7,TGTGCCAGCAGTGAAACAGGGCCCTACGAGCAGTACTTC,CASSETGPYEQYF
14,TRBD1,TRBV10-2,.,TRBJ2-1,TGCGCCAGCAGTGATGTGACAGGGACGAATGAGCAGTTCTTC,CASSDVTGTNEQFF
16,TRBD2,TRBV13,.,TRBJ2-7,TGTGCCAGCAGCTGGAATCTAGCGGAAGACCCCTACGAGCAGTACTTC,CASSWNLAEDPYEQYF
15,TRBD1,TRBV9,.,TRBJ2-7,TGTGCCAGCAGCGGCGGGGGGACAGGGGCCTACGAGCAGTACTTC,CASSGGGTGAYEQYF
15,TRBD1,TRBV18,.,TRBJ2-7,TGTGCCAGCTCGCGAATTGGGACAGGAGTATACGAGCAGTACTTC,CASSRIGTGVYEQYF
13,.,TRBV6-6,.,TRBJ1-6,TGTGCCAGCAGAGCCTCTGGGGCTTCACCCCTCCACTTT,CASRASGASPLHF
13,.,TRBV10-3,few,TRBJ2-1,TGTGCCAGCCAGGGCAGATCCTACAATGAGCAGTTCTTC,CASQGRSYNEQFF
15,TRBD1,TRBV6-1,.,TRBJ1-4,TGTGCCAGCAGTGACTCCGGGACAGGGAGTGAAAAACTGTTTTTT,CASSDSGTGSEKLFF
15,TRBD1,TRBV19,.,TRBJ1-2,TGTGCCAGTTCCGTCCCCCGGACAGGGTTTTATGGCTACACCTTC,CASSVPRTGFYGYTF
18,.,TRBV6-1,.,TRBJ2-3,TGTGCCAGCAGTGAAACCGCCCGAAGGGTACCCAGCACAGATACGCAGTATTTT,CASSETARRVPSTDTQYF
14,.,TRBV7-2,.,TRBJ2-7,TGTGCCAGCAGCTTTACCCTAGTTACCTACGAGCAGTACTTC,CASSFTLVTYEQYF
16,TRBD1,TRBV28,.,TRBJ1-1,TGTGCCAGCAGTACACAGGGGGCAGGGATGAACACTGAAGCTTTCTTT,CASSTQGAGMNTEAFF
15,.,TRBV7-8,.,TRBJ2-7,TGTGCCAGCAGCCCCCGGGGGGACACCCCCTACGAGCAGTACTTC,CASSPRGDTPYEQYF
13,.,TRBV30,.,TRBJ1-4,TGTGCCACGAGACAGCTTTCTAATGAAAAACTGTTTTTT,CATRQLSNEKLFF
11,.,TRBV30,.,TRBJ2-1,TGTGCCTGGACCCATGGACGGCCGCAGTTCTTC,CAWTHGRPQFF
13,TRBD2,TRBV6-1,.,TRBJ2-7,TGTGCCAGTTATTCGGGAGGGCACGACGAGCAGTACTTC,CASYSGGHDEQYF
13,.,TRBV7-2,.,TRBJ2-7,TGTGCCAGCAGCTTACCGGGGGTTTGGGAGCAGTACTTC,CASSLPGVWEQYF
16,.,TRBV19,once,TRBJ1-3,TGTGCCAGTAGTATATCAGGCACCTTCTCTGGAAACACCATATATTTT,CASSISGTFSGNTIYF
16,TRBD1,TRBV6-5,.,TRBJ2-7,TGTGCCAGCAGTTATAGGGGACAGGGGCACTCCTACGAGCAGTACTTC,CASSYRGQGHSYEQYF
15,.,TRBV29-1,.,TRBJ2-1,TGCAGCGTTGTAGTAAGTCTGAGCTCCTACAATGAGCAGTTCTTC,CSVVVSLSSYNEQFF
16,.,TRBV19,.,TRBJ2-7,TGTGCCAGTAGTAACCGCCAGGGCTTACTAACCTACGAGCAGTACTTC,CASSNRQGLLTYEQYF
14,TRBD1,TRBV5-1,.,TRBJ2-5,TGCGCCAGCAGCGGACAGGGTTACCAAGAGACCCAGTACTTC,CASSGQGYQETQYF
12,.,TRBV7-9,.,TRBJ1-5,TGTGCCAGCAGCTTAGCGAATCAGCCCCAGCATTTT,CASSLANQPQHF